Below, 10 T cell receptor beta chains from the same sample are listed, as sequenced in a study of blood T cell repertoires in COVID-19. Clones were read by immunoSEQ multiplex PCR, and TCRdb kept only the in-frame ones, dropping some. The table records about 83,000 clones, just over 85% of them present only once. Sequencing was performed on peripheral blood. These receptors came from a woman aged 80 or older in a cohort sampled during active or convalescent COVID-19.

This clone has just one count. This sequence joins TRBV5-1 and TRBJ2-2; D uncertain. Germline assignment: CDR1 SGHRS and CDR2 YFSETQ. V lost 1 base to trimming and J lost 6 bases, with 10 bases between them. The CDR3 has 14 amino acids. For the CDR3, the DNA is TGCGCCAGCAGCTTGTCGGTGCTTGCCGGGGAGCTGTTTTTT. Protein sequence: CASSLSVLAGELFF.

The chain's CDR3 is CASSGVGPQHF. Here the CDR3 DNA reads TGTGCCAGCAGCGGGGTCGGGCCCCAGCATTTT. V and J are TRBV2 and TRBJ1-5; D not resolved. Per germline, CDR1 SNHLY and CDR2 FYNNEI. Trimming left V 6 bases short and J 9 bases short, with 9 bases between. The CDR3 is 11 amino acids.

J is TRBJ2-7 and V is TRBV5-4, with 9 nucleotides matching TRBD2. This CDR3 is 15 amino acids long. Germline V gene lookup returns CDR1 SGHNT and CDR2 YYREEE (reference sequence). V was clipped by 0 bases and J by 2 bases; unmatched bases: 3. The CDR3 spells CASSLGLAGTYEQYF. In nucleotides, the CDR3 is TGTGCCAGCAGCTTGGGGCTAGCGGGAACCTACGAGCAGTACTTC.

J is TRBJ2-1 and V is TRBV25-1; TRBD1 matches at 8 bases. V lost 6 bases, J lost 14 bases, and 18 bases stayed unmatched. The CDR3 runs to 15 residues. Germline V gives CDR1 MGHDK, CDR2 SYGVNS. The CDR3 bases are TGTGCCAGCAGCGCAGGGGGCTTTAGCGGCCCCGTAAAGTTCTTC. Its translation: CASSAGGFSGPVKFF.

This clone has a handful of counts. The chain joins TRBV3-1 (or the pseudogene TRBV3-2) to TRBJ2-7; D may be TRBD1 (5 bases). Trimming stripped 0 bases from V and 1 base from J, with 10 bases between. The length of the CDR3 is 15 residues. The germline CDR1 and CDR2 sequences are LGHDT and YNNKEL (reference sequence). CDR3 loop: CASSQEFRQSYEQYF. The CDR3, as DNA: TGTGCCAGCAGCCAAGAGTTTCGACAGTCCTACGAGCAGTACTTC.

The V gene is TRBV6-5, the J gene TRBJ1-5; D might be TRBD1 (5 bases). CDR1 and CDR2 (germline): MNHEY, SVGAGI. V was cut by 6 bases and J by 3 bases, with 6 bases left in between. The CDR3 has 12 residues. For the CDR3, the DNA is TGTGCCAGCAGCAGGGTCAATCAGCCCCAGCATTTT. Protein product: CASSRVNQPQHF.

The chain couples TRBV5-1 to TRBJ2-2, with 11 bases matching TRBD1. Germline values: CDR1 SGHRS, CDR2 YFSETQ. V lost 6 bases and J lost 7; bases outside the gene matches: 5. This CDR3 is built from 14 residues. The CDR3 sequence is CASTPGTGGGELFF. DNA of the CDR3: TGCGCCAGCACCCCGGGGACAGGGGGCGGGGAGCTGTTTTTT.

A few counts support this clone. Here the CDR3 reads CASSESGGSTDTQYF. CDR3 in DNA: TGCGCCAGCAGTGAGTCTGGAGGAAGCACAGATACGCAGTATTTT. V and J are TRBV10-1 and TRBJ2-3; tentative D call: TRBD2 (5 bases). Germline CDR1 and CDR2: WNHNN and SYGVQD (reference sequence). The CDR3 totals 15 residues. Trimming removed 0 bases from V and 0 bases from J, with 7 bases in between.

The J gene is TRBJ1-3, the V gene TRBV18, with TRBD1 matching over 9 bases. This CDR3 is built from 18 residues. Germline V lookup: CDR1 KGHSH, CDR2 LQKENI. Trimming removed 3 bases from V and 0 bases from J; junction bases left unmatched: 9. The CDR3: CASSPLSGQGFSGNTIYF. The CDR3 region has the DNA TGTGCCAGCTCACCCCTTTCGGGACAGGGATTCTCTGGAAACACCATATATTTT.

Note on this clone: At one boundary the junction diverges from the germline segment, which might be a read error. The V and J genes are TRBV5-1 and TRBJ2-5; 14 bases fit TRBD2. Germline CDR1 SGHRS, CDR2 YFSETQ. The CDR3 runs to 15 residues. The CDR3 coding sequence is TGCGCCAGCAGTTTGGGACTAGCGGGAGAAGTCGCCCAGTACTTC. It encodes CASSLGLAGEVAQYF.